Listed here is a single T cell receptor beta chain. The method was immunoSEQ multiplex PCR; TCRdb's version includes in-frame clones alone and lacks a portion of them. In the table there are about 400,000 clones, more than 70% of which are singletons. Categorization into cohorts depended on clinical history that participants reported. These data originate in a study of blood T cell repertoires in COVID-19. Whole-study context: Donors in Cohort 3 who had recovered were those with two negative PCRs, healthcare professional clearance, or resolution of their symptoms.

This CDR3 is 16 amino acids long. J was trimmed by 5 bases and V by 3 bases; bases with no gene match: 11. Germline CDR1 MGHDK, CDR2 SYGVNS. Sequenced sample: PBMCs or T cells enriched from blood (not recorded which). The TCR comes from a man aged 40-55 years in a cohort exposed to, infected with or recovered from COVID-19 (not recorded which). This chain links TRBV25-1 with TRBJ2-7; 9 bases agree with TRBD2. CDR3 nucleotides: TGTGCCAGCAGTGACTCTCGGACTAGCGTCAGGAACGAGCAGTACTTC. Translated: CASSDSRTSVRNEQYF.